The 5 T cell receptor beta chains reported below all come from one sample, sequenced in a study of post-analysis software for immune sequencing data. Unique molecular identifiers were carried by the TCR beta cDNA libraries. Via MiXCR, TCRdb re-called the PCR reads, giving one row per CDR3 protein. The sample lists about 800,000 distinct CDR3 sequences, 25% to 30% occurring once. No antigen has been assigned to these receptors. Study-level points and caveats: In patients, TRBV5-6, TRBV5-1 and TRBV20-1 belonged to about five TRBV segments found more frequently than in controls.

What was sequenced was blood. Receptor source: a girl between 5 and 17 years old with multiple sclerosis.

The J gene is TRBJ2-3, the V gene TRBV4-3, with 7 bases aligning to TRBD2. This CDR3 contains 16 residues. CDR1 is LGHNA and CDR2 is YSLEER in the germline V gene. Unmatched junction bases numbered 8, after V lost 5 bases and J lost 0 bases. The CDR3 DNA is TGCGCCAGCAGCGACCGACTAGCAGGAAGCACAGATACGCAGTATTTT. Translation: CASSDRLAGSTDTQYF.

The gene calls are TRBV9 and TRBJ2-1, with 12 bases lining up with TRBD2. This CDR3 has 15 residues. The V and J ends lost 0 bases and 10 bases, in that order; junction bases with no gene match: 5. The germline V gene has CDR1 SGDLS and CDR2 YYNGEE. CDR3 residues: CASSVDGTSGLEQFF. In DNA, the CDR3 is TGTGCCAGCAGCGTAGACGGGACTAGCGGGCTGGAGCAGTTCTTC.

This clonotype was picked up a small number of times. The chain has TRBV28 and TRBJ2-1, with D tentatively TRBD1 (5 bases). CDR1 and CDR2 (germline): MDHEN, SYDVKM. V lost 5 bases and J lost 8, with 16 bases in between. The CDR3 sequence is 14 residues long. CDR3 bases: TGTGCCAGCAGTAATGACAGATCCAATGATGAGCAGTTCTTC. It encodes CASSNDRSNDEQFF.

The table lists this clonotype with a few counts. The V gene is TRBV24-1, the J gene TRBJ2-1; 8 positions agree with TRBD2. V lost 4 bases and J lost 2; bases outside the gene matches: 6. Germline V gene data show CDR1 as KGHDR and CDR2 as SFDVKD. The CDR3 runs to 16 residues. The CDR3 loop reads CATSDTSGSTYNEQFF. Here the CDR3 DNA reads TGTGCCACCAGTGACACAAGCGGGAGCACCTACAATGAGCAGTTCTTC.

The rearrangement joins TRBV27 to TRBJ1-1, with D maybe TRBD1 (6 bases). Trimming took 9 bases from V and 5 from J, leaving 19 bases between them. CDR1 is MNHEY and CDR2 is SMNVEV in the germline V gene (reference sequence). This CDR3 contains 14 residues. The CDR3 here is CASTAGVGGTEAFF. DNA for the CDR3: TGTGCCAGTACAGCCGGGGTAGGGGGGACTGAAGCTTTCTTT.